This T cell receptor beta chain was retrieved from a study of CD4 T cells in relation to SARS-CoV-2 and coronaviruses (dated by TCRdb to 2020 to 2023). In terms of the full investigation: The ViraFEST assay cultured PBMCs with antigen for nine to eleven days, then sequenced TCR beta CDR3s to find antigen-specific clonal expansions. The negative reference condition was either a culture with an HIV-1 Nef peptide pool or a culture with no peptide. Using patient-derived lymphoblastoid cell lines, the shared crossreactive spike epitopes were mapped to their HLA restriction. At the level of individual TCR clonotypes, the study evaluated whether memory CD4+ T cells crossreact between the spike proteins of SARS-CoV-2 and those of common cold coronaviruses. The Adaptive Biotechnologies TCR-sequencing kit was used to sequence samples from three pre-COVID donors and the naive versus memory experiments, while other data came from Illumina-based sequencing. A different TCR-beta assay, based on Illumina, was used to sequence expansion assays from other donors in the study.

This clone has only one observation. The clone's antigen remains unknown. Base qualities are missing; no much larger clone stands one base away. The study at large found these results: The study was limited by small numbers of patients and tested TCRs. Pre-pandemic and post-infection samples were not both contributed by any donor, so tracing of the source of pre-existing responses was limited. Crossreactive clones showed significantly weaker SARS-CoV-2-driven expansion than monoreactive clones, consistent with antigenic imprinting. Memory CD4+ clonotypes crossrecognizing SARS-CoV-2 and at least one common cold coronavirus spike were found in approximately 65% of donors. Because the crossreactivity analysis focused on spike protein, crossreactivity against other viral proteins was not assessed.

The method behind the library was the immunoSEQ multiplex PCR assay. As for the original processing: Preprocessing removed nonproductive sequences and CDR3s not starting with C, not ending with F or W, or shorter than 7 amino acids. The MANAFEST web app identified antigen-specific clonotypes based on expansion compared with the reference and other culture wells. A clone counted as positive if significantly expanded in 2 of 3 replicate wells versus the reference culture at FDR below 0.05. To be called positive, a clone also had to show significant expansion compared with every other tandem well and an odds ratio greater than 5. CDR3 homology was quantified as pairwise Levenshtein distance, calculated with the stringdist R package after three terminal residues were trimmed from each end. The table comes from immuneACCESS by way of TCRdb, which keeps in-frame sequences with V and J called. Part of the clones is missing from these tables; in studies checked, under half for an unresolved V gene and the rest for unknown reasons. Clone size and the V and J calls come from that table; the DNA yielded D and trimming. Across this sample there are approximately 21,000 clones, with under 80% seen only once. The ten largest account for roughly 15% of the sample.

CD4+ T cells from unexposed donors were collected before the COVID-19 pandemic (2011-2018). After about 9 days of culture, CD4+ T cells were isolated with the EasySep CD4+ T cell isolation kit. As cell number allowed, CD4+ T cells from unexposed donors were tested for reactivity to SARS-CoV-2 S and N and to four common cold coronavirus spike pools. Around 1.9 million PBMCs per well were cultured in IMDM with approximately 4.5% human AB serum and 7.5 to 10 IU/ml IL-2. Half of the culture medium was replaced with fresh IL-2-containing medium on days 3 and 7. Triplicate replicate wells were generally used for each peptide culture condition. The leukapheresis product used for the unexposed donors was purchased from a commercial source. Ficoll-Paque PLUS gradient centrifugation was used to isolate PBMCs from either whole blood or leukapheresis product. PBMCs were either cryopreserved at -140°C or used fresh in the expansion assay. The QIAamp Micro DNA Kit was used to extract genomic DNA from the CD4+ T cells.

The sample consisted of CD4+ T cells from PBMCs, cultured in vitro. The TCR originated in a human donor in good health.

The nucleotide sequence reads as follows: TGTGCCAGTAGTATAGGGACAGCACAAGAGACCCAGTACTTC. The resulting protein is CASSIGTAQETQYF. This chain is built from TRBV19 and TRBJ2-5, with TRBD1 tentatively as D gene (6 bases match). The CDR3 goes from the cysteine to the phenylalanine over 14 residues. Only CDR3 DNA is held: 42 bases, read in frame from base 1. V is cut by 1 base and J by 2 bases, and the space between the germline ends is 8 bases. The germline V gene (reference sequence) provides CDR1 LNHDA and CDR2 SQIVND.